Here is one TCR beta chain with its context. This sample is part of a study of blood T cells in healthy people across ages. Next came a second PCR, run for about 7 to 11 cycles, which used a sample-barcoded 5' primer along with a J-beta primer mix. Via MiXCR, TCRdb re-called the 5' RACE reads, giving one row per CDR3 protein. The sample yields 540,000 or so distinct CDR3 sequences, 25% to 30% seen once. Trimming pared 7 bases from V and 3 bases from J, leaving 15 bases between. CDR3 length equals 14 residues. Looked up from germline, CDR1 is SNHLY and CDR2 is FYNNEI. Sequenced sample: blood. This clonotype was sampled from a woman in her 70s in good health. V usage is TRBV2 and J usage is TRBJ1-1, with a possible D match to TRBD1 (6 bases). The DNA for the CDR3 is TGTGCCAGCATCAGGGACATGCAGGACACTGAAGCTTTCTTT. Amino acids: CASIRDMQDTEAFF.